This paragraph covers one T cell receptor (beta chain) sequence. What it binds is unknown. The primer mix had 60 Vbeta and 13 Jbeta primers. Methods used by the authors: Some 9.9 million shared chains were among approximately 80 million unique TCR beta chains counted in a later analysis. Measured with immunoSEQ multiplex PCR; TCRdb has only the in-frame clones, and not every one. The V and J calls and the clone size are those of that table, but D and trimming were determined from the DNA. The sample includes 150,000 to 250,000 clones, roughly 85% of them seen just once. This sample was taken from a study of cytomegalovirus exposure and HLA in healthy donors. Study results and limitations: The authors listed approximately 160 TCR beta chains as cytomegalovirus-associated. Many donors carried some public TCRs, although rarity characterized most TCR sequences. In an earlier analysis, about 87% or about 30%: the productive usage of most TCR beta V segments.

V gave up 4 bases and J gave up 0 bases, with 6 bases separating them. The CDR3 consists of 13 residues. CDR1 and CDR2 from the germline V gene are SEHNR and FQNEAQ (reference sequence). This rearrangement joins TRBV7-9 to TRBJ1-2; D is uncertain. This TCR came from a woman in her 30s in good health and CMV-seropositive. What was sequenced was PBMCs. CDR3 amino acids: CASSSSANYGYTF. CDR3 coding DNA: TGTGCCAGCAGCTCTTCAGCTAACTATGGCTACACCTTC. The full variable domain, in which reference TRBV7-9 and TRBJ1-2 provide the parts outside the CDR3, is DTGVSQNPRHKITKRGQNVTFRCDPISEHNRLYWYRQTLGQGPEFLTYFQNEAQLEKSRLLSDRFSAERPKGSFSTLEIQRTEQGDSAMYLCASSSSANYGYTFGSGTRLTVV.